The clone carrying this T cell receptor beta chain was seen only once. Antigen specificity is unknown. Indicated treatment: roughly 10-day PBMC culture with coronavirus spike peptide pools or control peptides (ViraFEST assay). These data originate in a study of vaccination and CD4 T cells after COVID-19. The CDR3 covers 13 residues. Trimming shortened V by 4 bases and J by 3 bases, and 7 bases separated the two germline ends. Germline loops: CDR1 SGHTA, CDR2 FQGNSA. Cultured CD4+ T-cell DNA underwent Oncomine TCR Beta short-read sequencing. TCRdb reprocessed the PCR reads via MiXCR and lists one record per CDR3 protein. The sample carries about 9,100 distinct CDR3 sequences, 60% to 70% recorded once.

Sequenced: CD4+ T cells from blood, cultured in vitro. The sequence derives from a human donor who had recovered from COVID-19. The genes are TRBV7-2 and TRBJ1-3; the D is unclear. For the CDR3, the DNA is TGTGCCAGCAGCTCTTCGTATGGAAACACCATATATTTT. It encodes CASSSSYGNTIYF.